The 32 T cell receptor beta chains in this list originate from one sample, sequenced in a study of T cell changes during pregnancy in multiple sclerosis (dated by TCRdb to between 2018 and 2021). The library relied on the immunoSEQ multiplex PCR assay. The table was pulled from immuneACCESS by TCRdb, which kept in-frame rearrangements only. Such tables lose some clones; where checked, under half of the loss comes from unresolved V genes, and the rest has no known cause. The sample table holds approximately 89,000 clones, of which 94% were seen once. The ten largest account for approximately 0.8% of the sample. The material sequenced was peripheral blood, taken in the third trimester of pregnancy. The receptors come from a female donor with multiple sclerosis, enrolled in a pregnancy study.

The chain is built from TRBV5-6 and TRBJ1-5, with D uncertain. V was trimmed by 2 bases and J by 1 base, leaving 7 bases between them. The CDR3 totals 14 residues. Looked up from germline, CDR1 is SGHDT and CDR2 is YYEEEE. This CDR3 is CASSFYTSNQPQHF. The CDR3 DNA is TGTGCCAGCAGCTTTTACACGAGCAATCAGCCCCAGCATTTT.

DNA of the CDR3: TGTGCCAGCAGTCCCTCCCCTAGCGGGGTGGAGACCCAGTACTTC. Its protein product is CASSPSPSGVETQYF. V is TRBV27 and J is TRBJ2-5, with 9 bases lining up with TRBD2. CDR1 and CDR2 (germline): MNHEY, SMNVEV (reference sequence). V was clipped by 5 bases and J by 5 bases; unmatched bases: 9. CDR3 size: 15 residues.

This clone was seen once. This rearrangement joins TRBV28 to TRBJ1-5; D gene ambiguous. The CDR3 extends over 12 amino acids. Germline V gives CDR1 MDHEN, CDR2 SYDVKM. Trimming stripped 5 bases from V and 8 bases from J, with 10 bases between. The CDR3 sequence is CASSATGEPQHF. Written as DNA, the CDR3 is TGTGCCAGCAGTGCTACCGGGGAGCCCCAGCATTTT.

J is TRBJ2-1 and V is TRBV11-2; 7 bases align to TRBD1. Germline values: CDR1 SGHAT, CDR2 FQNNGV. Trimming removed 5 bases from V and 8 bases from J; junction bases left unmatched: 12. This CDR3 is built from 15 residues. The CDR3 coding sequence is TGTGCCAGCAGCGTTTCCAACAGGGGCAACGATGAGCAGTTCTTC. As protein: CASSVSNRGNDEQFF.

The CDR3 bases are TGTGCCATCAGTCCAGCGGGAGGCGCCGAGCAGTACTTC. It translates to CAISPAGGAEQYF. This chain joins TRBV10-3 and TRBJ2-7, with 9 bases fitting TRBD2. Germline assignment: CDR1 ENHRY and CDR2 SYGVKD. This CDR3 is 13 amino acids long. Trimming took 5 bases from V and 6 from J; bases not matched to a gene: 5.

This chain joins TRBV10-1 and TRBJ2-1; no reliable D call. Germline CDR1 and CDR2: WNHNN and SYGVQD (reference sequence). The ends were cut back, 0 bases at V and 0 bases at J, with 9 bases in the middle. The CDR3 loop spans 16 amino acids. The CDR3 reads CASSESLSSSYNEQFF. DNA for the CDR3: TGCGCCAGCAGTGAGTCTCTCTCGAGCTCCTACAATGAGCAGTTCTTC.

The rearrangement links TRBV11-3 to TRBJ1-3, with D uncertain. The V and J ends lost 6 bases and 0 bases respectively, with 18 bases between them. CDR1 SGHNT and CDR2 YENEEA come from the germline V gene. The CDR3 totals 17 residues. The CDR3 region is CASRPIQVSISGNTIYF. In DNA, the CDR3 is TGTGCCAGCAGGCCGATTCAGGTCTCGATCTCTGGAAACACCATATATTTT. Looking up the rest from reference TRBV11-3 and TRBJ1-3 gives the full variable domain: EAGVVQSPRYKIIEKKQPVAFWCNPISGHNTLYWYLQNLGQGPELLIRYENEEAVDDSQLPKDRFSAERLKGVDSTLKIQPAELGDSAVYLCASRPIQVSISGNTIYFGEGSWLTVV.

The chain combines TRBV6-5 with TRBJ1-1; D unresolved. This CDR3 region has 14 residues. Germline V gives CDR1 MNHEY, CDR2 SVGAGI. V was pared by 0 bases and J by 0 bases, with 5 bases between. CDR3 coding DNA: TGTGCCAGCAGTTACTCGCGGTTGAACACTGAAGCTTTCTTT. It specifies CASSYSRLNTEAFF.

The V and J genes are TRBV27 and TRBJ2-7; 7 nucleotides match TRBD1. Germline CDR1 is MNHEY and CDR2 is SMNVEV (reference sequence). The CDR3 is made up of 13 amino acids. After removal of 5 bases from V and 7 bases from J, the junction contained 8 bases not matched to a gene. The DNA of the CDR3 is TGTGCCAGCAGTCGACAGGGTTCGGGTGAGCAGTACTTC. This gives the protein CASSRQGSGEQYF.

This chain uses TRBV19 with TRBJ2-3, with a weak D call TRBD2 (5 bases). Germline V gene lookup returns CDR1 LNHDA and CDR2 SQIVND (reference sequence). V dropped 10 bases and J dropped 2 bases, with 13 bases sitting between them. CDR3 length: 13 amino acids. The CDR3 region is CATVGLNTDTQYF. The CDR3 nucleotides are TGTGCCACTGTTGGACTTAACACAGATACGCAGTATTTT. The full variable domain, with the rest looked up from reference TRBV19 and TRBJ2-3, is DGGITQSPKYLFRKEGQNVTLSCEQNLNHDAMYWYRQDPGQGLRLIYYSQIVNDFQKGDIAEGYSVSREKKESFPLTVTSAQKNPTAFYLCATVGLNTDTQYFGPGTRLTVL.

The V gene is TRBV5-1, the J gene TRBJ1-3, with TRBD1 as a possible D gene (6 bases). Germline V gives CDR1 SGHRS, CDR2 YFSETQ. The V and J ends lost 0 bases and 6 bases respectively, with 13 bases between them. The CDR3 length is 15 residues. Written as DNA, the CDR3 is TGCGCCAGCAGCTTGGCCCCGGCAGGGGAAAACACCATATATTTT. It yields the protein CASSLAPAGENTIYF.

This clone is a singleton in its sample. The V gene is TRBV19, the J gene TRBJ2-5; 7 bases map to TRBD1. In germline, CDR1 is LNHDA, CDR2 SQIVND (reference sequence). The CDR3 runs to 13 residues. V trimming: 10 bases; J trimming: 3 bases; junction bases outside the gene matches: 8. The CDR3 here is CATRQGPKETQYF. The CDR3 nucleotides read TGTGCCACCCGACAGGGACCAAAAGAGACCCAGTACTTC. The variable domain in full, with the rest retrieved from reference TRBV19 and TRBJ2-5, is DGGITQSPKYLFRKEGQNVTLSCEQNLNHDAMYWYRQDPGQGLRLIYYSQIVNDFQKGDIAEGYSVSREKKESFPLTVTSAQKNPTAFYLCATRQGPKETQYFGPGTRLLVL.

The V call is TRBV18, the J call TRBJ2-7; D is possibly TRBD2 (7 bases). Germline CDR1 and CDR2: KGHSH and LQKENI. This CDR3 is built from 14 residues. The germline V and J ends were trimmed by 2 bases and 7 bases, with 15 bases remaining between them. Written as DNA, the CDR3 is TGTGCCAGCTCACCAGGGGGGGCGCCGGGGGAGCAGTACTTC. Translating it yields CASSPGGAPGEQYF.

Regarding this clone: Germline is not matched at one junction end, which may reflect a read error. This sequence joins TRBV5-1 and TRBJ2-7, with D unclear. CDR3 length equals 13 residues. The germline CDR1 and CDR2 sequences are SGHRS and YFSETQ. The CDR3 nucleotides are TGCGCCAGCAGCTTGGCCGGCCGCTACGAGCGGTACTTC. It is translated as CASSLAGRYERYF. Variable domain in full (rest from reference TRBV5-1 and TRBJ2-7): KAGVTQTPRYLIKTRGQQVTLSCSPISGHRSVSWYQQTPGQGLQFLFEYFSETQRNKGNFPGRFSGRQFSNSRSEMNVSTLELGDSALYLCASSLAGRYERYFGPGTRLTVT.

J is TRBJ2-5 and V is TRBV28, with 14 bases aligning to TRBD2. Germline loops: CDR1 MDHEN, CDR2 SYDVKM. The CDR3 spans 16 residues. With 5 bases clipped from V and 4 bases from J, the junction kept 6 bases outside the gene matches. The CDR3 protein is CASSPWTSGRLETQYF. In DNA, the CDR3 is TGTGCCAGCAGTCCCTGGACTAGCGGGAGGCTAGAGACCCAGTACTTC.

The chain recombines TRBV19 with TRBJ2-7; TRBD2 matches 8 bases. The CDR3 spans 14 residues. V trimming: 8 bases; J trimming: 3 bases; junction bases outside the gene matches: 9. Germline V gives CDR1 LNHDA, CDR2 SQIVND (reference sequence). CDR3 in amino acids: CASSAGSGGYEQYF. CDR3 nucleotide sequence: TGTGCCAGTTCTGCAGGGAGCGGGGGCTACGAGCAGTACTTC.

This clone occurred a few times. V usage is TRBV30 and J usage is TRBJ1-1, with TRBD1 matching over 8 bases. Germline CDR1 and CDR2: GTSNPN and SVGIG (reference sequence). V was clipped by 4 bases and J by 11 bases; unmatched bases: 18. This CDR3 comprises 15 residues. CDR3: CAWTPSAGTGDMAFF. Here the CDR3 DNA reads TGTGCCTGGACTCCTTCTGCCGGGACAGGAGATATGGCTTTCTTT.

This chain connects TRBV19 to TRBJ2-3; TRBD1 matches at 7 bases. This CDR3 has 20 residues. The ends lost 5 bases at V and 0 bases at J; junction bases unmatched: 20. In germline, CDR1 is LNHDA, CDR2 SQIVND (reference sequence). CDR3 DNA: TGTGCCAGTAGTTCGCGCCGCCCTTTTACAGGGGCCCCTAGCACAGATACGCAGTATTTT. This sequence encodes CASSSRRPFTGAPSTDTQYF.

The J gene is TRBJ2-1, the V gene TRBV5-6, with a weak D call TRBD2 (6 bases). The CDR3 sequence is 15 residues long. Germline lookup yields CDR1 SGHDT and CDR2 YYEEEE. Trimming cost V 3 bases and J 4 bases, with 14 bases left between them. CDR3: CASSSGLKTYNEQFF. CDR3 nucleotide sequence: TGTGCCAGCAGCTCCGGACTAAAAACTTACAATGAGCAGTTCTTC.

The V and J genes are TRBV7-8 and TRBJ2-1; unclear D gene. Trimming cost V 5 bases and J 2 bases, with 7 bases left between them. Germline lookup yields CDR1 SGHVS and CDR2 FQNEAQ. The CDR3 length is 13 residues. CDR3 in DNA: TGTGCCAGCAGCCCCCCCGCCTACAATGAGCAGTTCTTC. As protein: CASSPPAYNEQFF.

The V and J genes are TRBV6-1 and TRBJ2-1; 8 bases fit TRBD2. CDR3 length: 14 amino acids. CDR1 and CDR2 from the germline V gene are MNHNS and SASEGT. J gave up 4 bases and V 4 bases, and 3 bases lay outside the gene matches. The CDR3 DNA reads TGTGCCAGCAGTGGGGCGGGAGGATACAATGAGCAGTTCTTC. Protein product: CASSGAGGYNEQFF.

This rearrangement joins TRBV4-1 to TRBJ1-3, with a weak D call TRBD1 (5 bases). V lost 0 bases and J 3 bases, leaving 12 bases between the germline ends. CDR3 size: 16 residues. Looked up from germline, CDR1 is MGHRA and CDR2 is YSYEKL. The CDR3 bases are TGCGCCAGCAGCCAAGAGGCAGGGTCAGGTGGAAACACCATATATTTT. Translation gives CASSQEAGSGGNTIYF.

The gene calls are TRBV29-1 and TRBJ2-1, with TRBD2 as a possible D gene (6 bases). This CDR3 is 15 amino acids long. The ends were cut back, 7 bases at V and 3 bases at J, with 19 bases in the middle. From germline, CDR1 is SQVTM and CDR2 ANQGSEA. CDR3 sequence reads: CSAPFSGRHYNEQFF. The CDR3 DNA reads TGCAGCGCTCCCTTTTCGGGGAGGCACTACAATGAGCAGTTCTTC.

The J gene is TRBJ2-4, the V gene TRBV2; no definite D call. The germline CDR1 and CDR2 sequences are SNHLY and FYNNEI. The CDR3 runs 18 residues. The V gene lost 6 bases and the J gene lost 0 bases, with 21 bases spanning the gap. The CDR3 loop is CASSPLSESGLAKNIQYF. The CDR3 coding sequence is TGTGCCAGCAGCCCCCTATCTGAAAGTGGTTTAGCCAAAAACATTCAGTACTTC.

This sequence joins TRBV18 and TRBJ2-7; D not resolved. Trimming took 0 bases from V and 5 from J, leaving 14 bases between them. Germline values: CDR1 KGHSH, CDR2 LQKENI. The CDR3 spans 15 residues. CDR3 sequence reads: CASSPPGGGRDEQYF. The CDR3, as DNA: TGTGCCAGCTCACCACCTGGCGGTGGTAGAGACGAGCAGTACTTC.

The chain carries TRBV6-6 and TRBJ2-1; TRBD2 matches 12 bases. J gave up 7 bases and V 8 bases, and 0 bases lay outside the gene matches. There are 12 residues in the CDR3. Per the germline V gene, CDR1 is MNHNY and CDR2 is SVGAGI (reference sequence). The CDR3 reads CASGLAGNEQFF. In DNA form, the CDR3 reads TGTGCCAGCGGACTAGCGGGAAATGAGCAGTTCTTC.

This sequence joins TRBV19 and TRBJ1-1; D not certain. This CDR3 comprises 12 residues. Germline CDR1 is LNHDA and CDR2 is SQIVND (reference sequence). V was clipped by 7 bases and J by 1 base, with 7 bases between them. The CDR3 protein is CASTGGNTEAFF. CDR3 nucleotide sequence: TGTGCCAGTACCGGAGGGAACACTGAAGCTTTCTTT.

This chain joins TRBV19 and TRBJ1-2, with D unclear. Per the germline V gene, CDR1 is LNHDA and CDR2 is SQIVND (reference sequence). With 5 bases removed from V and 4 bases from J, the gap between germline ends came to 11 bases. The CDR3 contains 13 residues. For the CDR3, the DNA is TGTGCCAGTAGTCCCGGGATTTTCTATGGCTACACCTTC. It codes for CASSPGIFYGYTF.

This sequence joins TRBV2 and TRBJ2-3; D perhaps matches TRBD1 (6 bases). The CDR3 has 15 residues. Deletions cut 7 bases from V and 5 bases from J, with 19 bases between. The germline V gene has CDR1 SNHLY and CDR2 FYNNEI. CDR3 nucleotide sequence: TGTGCCAGCAAGTCAAACAGGGCTACACAAGATACGCAGTATTTT. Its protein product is CASKSNRATQDTQYF. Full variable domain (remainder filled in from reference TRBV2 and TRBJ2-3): EPEVTQTPSHQVTQMGQEVILRCVPISNHLYFYWYRQILGQKVEFLVSFYNNEISEKSEIFDDQFSVERPDGSNFTLKIRSTKLEDSAMYFCASKSNRATQDTQYFGPGTRLTVL.

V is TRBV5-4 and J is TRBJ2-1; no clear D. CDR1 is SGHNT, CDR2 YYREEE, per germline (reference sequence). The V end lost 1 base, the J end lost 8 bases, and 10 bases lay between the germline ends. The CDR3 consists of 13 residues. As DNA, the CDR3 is TGTGCCAGCAGCTTGCCGTTAGCTGATGAGCAGTTCTTC. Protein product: CASSLPLADEQFF. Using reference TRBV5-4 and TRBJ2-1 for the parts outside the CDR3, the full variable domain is ETGVTQSPTHLIKTRGQQVTLRCSSQSGHNTVSWYQQALGQGPQFIFQYYREEENGRGNFPPRFSGLQFPNYSSELNVNALELDDSALYLCASSLPLADEQFFGPGTRLTVL.

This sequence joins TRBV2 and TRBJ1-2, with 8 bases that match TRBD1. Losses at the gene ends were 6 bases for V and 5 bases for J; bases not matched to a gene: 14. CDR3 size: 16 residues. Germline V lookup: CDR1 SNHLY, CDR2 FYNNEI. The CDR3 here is CASSAGTGRSTYGYTF. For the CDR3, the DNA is TGTGCCAGCAGCGCCGGGACAGGAAGGTCGACTTATGGCTACACCTTC. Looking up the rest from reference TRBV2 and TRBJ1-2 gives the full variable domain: EPEVTQTPSHQVTQMGQEVILRCVPISNHLYFYWYRQILGQKVEFLVSFYNNEISEKSEIFDDQFSVERPDGSNFTLKIRSTKLEDSAMYFCASSAGTGRSTYGYTFGSGTRLTVV.

Here the CDR3 DNA reads TGTGCCAGCAGCGTAGAGGCTAGTGGACAAGAGACCCAGTACTTC. Translated, it gives CASSVEASGQETQYF. The rearrangement uses TRBV9 and TRBJ2-5; D is undetermined. The length of the CDR3 is 15 residues. Germline V gene data show CDR1 as SGDLS and CDR2 as YYNGEE. V lost 0 bases and J 2 bases, leaving 11 bases between the germline ends.